The 10 T cell receptor beta chains below come from one sample, sequenced in a study of beta chain features in type 1 diabetes. Expressed TCRB transcripts got sequenced, as all isolated RNA was reverse transcribed. Assay used: immunoSEQ multiplex PCR; TCRdb lists only in-frame clones, some missing. In the table there are some 900,000 clones, 15% to 20% of which are singletons. Sequenced input: naive CD4+ T cells from blood. The origin of the receptors is a woman under 30 in good health.

This clone was detected only a few times. The chain recombines TRBV6-6 with TRBJ2-4; D is perhaps TRBD1 (5 bases). Germline CDR1 is MNHNY and CDR2 is SVGAGI (reference sequence). The length of the CDR3 is 15 residues. With 2 bases removed from V and 1 base from J, the gap between germline ends came to 9 bases. DNA of the CDR3: TGTGCCAGCAGTTACGCCAGGGATGCCAAAAACATTCAGTACTTC. Protein product: CASSYARDAKNIQYF.

The rearrangement links TRBV6-5 to TRBJ2-1; D assignment may be TRBD1 or TRBD2 (5 bases each). CDR1 is MNHEY, CDR2 SVGAGI, per germline. V was shortened by 6 bases and J by 3 bases, with 15 bases between the two germline ends. CDR3 length: 15 residues. The CDR3 loop is CASSPVFGGYNEQFF. The CDR3 DNA reads as TGTGCCAGCAGCCCCGTTTTTGGGGGCTACAATGAGCAGTTCTTC.

This clone was seen a few times. This chain connects TRBV29-1 to TRBJ2-4, with 8 bases that match TRBD2. V lost 7 bases, J lost 8 bases, and 7 bases stayed unmatched. Germline CDR1 and CDR2: SQVTM and ANQGSEA. The CDR3 spans 12 residues. The CDR3 coding sequence is TGCAGCGCCTGCCCGGGAGGGCACATTCAGTACTTC. It specifies CSACPGGHIQYF.

Only a few counts were recorded for this clone. The rearrangement joins TRBV9 to TRBJ2-1; no definite D call. The germline CDR1 and CDR2 sequences are SGDLS and YYNGEE. This CDR3 comprises 15 residues. Trimming took off 4 bases at V and 0 bases at J, with 11 bases between the two ends. The CDR3 spells CASSPALSSYNEQFF. The CDR3 coding sequence is TGTGCCAGCAGCCCCGCCCTCAGCTCCTACAATGAGCAGTTCTTC.

This clone has only a few counts. J is TRBJ1-2 and V is TRBV6-1; D not certain. The V end was cut by 8 bases, the J end by 4 bases, with 14 bases between. There are 13 residues in the CDR3. The germline V gene encodes CDR1 MNHNS and CDR2 SASEGT. CDR3 sequence: CASRPGVSYGYTF. CDR3 DNA sequence: TGTGCCAGCCGGCCGGGAGTGAGCTATGGCTACACCTTC.

In its sample, this clone was seen many times. The chain couples TRBV14 to TRBJ2-6; 8 bases match TRBD1. Germline CDR1 reads SGHDN; CDR2 reads FVKESK. The CDR3 has 17 residues. J lost 0 bases, V lost 4 bases, and 5 bases had no gene match. The CDR3 coding sequence is TGTGCCAGCAGCCCCAGGGGGCAGAGCTCTGGGGCCAACGTCCTGACTTTC. It is translated as CASSPRGQSSGANVLTF. Full variable domain (missing parts from reference TRBV14 and TRBJ2-6): EAGVTQFPSHSVIEKGQTVTLRCDPISGHDNLYWYRRVMGKEIKFLLHFVKESKQDESGMPNNRFLAERTGGTYSTLKVQPAELEDSGVYFCASSPRGQSSGANVLTFGAGSRLTVL.

This clone was found a few times. The chain joins TRBV6-1 to TRBJ2-7; D not resolved. The CDR3 covers 14 residues. Trimming took 2 bases from V and 2 from J, leaving 10 bases between them. Germline V CDR1 and CDR2: MNHNS, SASEGT. The CDR3 nucleotides read TGTGCCAGCAGTGAACCTACACGTACCTACGAGCAGTACTTC. It is translated as CASSEPTRTYEQYF.

This sequence joins TRBV2 and TRBJ2-7; 14 nucleotides align to TRBD2. With 10 bases clipped from V and 4 bases from J, the junction kept 15 bases outside the gene matches. The CDR3 is 17 residues long. Germline V CDR1 and CDR2: SNHLY, FYNNEI. The CDR3 DNA follows: TGTGCCAACACCGGGACTAGCGGGAGAAAGGGAACTTACGAGCAGTACTTC. It is translated as CANTGTSGRKGTYEQYF.

The V call is TRBV4-3, the J call TRBJ2-7; D gene ambiguous. CDR1 LGHNA and CDR2 YSLEER come from the germline V gene. V was clipped by 2 bases and J by 4 bases, with 9 bases between them. The CDR3 is 13 residues long. The chain's CDR3 is CASSQSKGYEQYF. The CDR3 DNA sequence: TGCGCCAGCAGCCAATCCAAGGGTTACGAGCAGTACTTC.

V is TRBV27 and J is TRBJ1-1; TRBD1 is a possible D gene (5 bases). Germline assignment: CDR1 MNHEY and CDR2 SMNVEV (reference sequence). The CDR3 loop spans 17 amino acids. Deletions cut 5 bases from V and 0 bases from J, with 19 bases between. CDR3 DNA sequence: TGTGCCAGCAGTCCACCCCCCTTCGGAGGGGTGAACACTGAAGCTTTCTTT. Its protein product is CASSPPPFGGVNTEAFF.